The 17 T cell receptor beta chains below come from one sample, sequenced in a study of blood T cells in healthy people across ages. Through a sample-barcoded 5' primer and a J-beta primer mix, a second PCR was run for roughly 7 to 11 cycles. A single record per CDR3 protein comes from TCRdb applying MiXCR to the 5' RACE reads. The sample has 710,000 or so distinct CDR3 sequences; 20% to 25% are singletons. The sequenced sample consisted of blood. The receptors were gathered from a man between 65 and 85 years old in good health.

This clonotype was counted only a few times. The rearrangement links TRBV13 to TRBJ2-1; 7 nucleotides align to TRBD2. CDR1 is PRHDT, CDR2 FYEKMQ, per germline (reference sequence). This CDR3 contains 13 residues. V lost 8 bases to trimming and J lost 7 bases; unmatched junction nucleotides: 8. The DNA for the CDR3 is TGTGCCAGCTCCGGGAGGCTTGAAAATGAGCAGTTCTTC. It codes for CASSGRLENEQFF.

This sequence joins TRBV5-1 and TRBJ2-2; D not resolved. Germline values: CDR1 SGHRS, CDR2 YFSETQ. This CDR3 comprises 14 residues. V lost 7 bases, J lost 6 bases, and 16 bases lay in between. The CDR3 DNA is TGCGCCAGCGGGCTTTCCAGTCCCCCCGGGGAGCTGTTTTTT. Residues: CASGLSSPPGELFF.

This clonotype was observed a few times. J is TRBJ2-3 and V is TRBV20-1, with D tentatively TRBD1 (5 bases). Deletions cut 5 bases from V and 6 bases from J, with 9 bases between. Germline loops: CDR1 DFQATT, CDR2 SNEGSKA (reference sequence). The CDR3 covers 11 residues. CDR3 protein: CSAYPGDTQYF. In DNA form, the CDR3 reads TGCAGTGCTTACCCAGGGGATACGCAGTATTTT.

The chain links TRBV29-1 to TRBJ1-5; 7 bases are shared with TRBD1. CDR3 length: 15 residues. V gave up 4 bases and J gave up 2 bases; unmatched junction bases: 8. Germline V lookup: CDR1 SQVTM, CDR2 ANQGSEA. CDR3 in DNA: TGCAGCGTTGCACAGGGGAGTAAAGGCAATCAGCCCCAGCATTTT. Protein product: CSVAQGSKGNQPQHF.

In this sample, this clonotype turned up a few times. V gene TRBV6-5 combines with J gene TRBJ1-6; maybe TRBD1 (5 bases). Germline V CDR1 and CDR2: MNHEY, SVGAGI. The ends were cut back, 2 bases at V and 7 bases at J, with 9 bases in the middle. CDR3 length: 14 amino acids. Here the CDR3 reads CASSYGGSNSPLHF. CDR3 in DNA: TGTGCCAGCAGTTACGGGGGTAGCAATTCACCCCTCCACTTT.

The chain combines TRBV11-3 with TRBJ2-1, with no clear D. Germline-derived CDR1 and CDR2 are SGHNT and YENEEA. The CDR3 is 16 amino acids. The V and J ends lost 4 bases and 0 bases respectively, with 13 bases between them. CDR3 sequence (DNA): TGTGCCAGCAGCTGGTCCCTAGGGTGCTCCTACAATGAGCAGTTCTTC. Its translation: CASSWSLGCSYNEQFF.

Concerning this clonotype: Since the CDR3 does not end with the conserved phenylalanine or tryptophan, this likely comes from a read error. The rearrangement joins TRBV5-1 to TRBJ2-5; D is ambiguous. The CDR3 extends over 14 amino acids. V was clipped by 3 bases and J by 1 base, with 10 bases between them. CDR1 and CDR2 from the germline V gene are SGHRS and YFSETQ. The chain's CDR3 is CASSSREAQETQYS. The CDR3 bases are TGCGCCAGCAGCTCCCGTGAAGCCCAAGAGACCCAGTACTCC.

V is TRBV29-1 and J is TRBJ2-3; 15 nucleotides agree with TRBD2. The V segment lost 1 base and the J segment 6 bases; nucleotides outside the gene matches: 5. The germline V gene has CDR1 SQVTM and CDR2 ANQGSEA. The CDR3 contains 16 residues. CDR3 protein: CSVEGGTSGRSDTQYF. DNA of the CDR3: TGCAGCGTTGAAGGCGGGACTAGCGGGAGGTCGGATACGCAGTATTTT.

This clonotype was seen a single time. The CDR3 sequence is CASSQLAGGPGDTQYF. DNA for the CDR3: TGTGCCAGCAGCCAGCTAGCGGGAGGGCCAGGAGATACGCAGTATTTT. This chain links TRBV12-3 or TRBV12-4 with TRBJ2-3; 12 bases align to TRBD2. Unmatched junction bases numbered 9, after V lost 6 bases and J lost 5 bases. This CDR3 spans 16 amino acids.

About this clonotype itself: One end of the junction is discordant with germline, which a read error may explain. The chain has TRBV12-3 or TRBV12-4 and TRBJ1-1, with D perhaps matching TRBD1 (6 bases). There are 15 residues in the CDR3. The CDR3 nucleotides read TGTGCCAGCAGTTTAAGTTGGCAGGGGAGCACTGAAGCTTTTTTT. Its protein is CASSLSWQGSTEAFF.

This chain uses TRBV19 with TRBJ2-2; TRBD1 matches at 9 bases. With V trimmed by 5 bases and J by 1 base, 8 bases remained unmatched. CDR1 is LNHDA, CDR2 SQIVND, per germline (reference sequence). CDR3 length: 17 residues. The CDR3 nucleotides are TGTGCCAGTAGTCCTCCCCGACAGGGGGGGAACACCGGGGAGCTGTTTTTT. Translating gives CASSPPRQGGNTGELFF.

The rearrangement uses TRBV7-2 and TRBJ2-7; the D gene is possibly TRBD2 (6 bases). V lost 3 bases and J 6 bases, leaving 12 bases between the germline ends. The CDR3 sequence is 13 residues long. The germline CDR1 and CDR2 sequences are SGHTA and FQGNSA. The CDR3 sequence: CASSFWDSREQYV. The CDR3 DNA follows: TGTGCCAGCAGCTTTTGGGACTCGCGCGAGCAGTACGTC.

The chain carries TRBV5-1 and TRBJ1-2, with 12 bases that match TRBD1. Germline loops: CDR1 SGHRS, CDR2 YFSETQ. V gave up 4 bases and J gave up 6 bases; unmatched junction bases: 13. The CDR3 extends over 17 amino acids. The chain's CDR3 is CASSLNLPGQGADGYTF. The CDR3 nucleotides are TGCGCCAGCAGCCTGAATCTACCGGGACAGGGGGCGGATGGCTACACCTTC.

This clonotype was recorded a few times. CDR3 coding DNA: TGTGCCAGCAGTGAACGGACTAGCGGGAGGTCTTCTCAGTTCTTC. It translates to CASSERTSGRSSQFF. The rearrangement links TRBV6-1 to TRBJ2-5; 14 bases align to TRBD2. The DNA end is a closer match to TRBJ2-1, so the J assignment may be wrong. The CDR3 runs to 15 residues. CDR1 is MNHNS, CDR2 SASEGT, per germline.

The chain links TRBV12-3 or TRBV12-4 to TRBJ1-1; no firm D call. The CDR3 spans 13 residues. Deletions cut 7 bases from V and 2 bases from J, with 11 bases between. DNA of the CDR3: TGTGCCAGCACCCAAACAGCTAACACTGAAGCTTTCTTT. Its translation is CASTQTANTEAFF.

V gene TRBV19 combines with J gene TRBJ1-1; maybe TRBD1 (6 bases). The germline CDR1 and CDR2 sequences are LNHDA and SQIVND (reference sequence). This CDR3 has 15 amino acids. The ends were cut back, 5 bases at V and 0 bases at J, with 13 bases in the middle. The CDR3 coding sequence is TGTGCCAGTAGTTCCCCGGGACAAGTGAACACTGAAGCTTTCTTT. Amino acid sequence: CASSSPGQVNTEAFF.

This chain uses TRBV7-9 with TRBJ1-2, with D possibly TRBD1 on 5 matching bases. CDR1 is SEHNR and CDR2 is FQNEAQ in the germline V gene (reference sequence). The CDR3 covers 16 residues. V was shortened by 5 bases and J by 6 bases, with 22 bases between the two germline ends. The CDR3, as DNA: TGTGCCAGCAGCGAAAAATCCGGGACGGGCCTTCATGGCTACACCTTC. It codes for CASSEKSGTGLHGYTF.